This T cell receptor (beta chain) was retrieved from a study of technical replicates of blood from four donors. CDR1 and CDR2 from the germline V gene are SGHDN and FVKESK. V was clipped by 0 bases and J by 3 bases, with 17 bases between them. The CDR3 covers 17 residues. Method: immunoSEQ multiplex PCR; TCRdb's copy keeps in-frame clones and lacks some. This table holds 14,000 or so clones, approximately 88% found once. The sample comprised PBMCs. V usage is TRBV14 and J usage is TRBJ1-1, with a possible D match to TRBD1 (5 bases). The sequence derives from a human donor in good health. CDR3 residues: CASSQDNSRRGDTEAFF. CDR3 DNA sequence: TGTGCCAGCAGCCAAGATAATTCGCGGCGGGGGGACACTGAAGCTTTCTTT.